This entry concerns a single T cell receptor (beta chain). The CDR3 loop spans 14 amino acids. The germline V and J ends were trimmed by 2 bases and 9 bases, with 11 bases remaining between them. Germline V gives CDR1 MNHEY, CDR2 SMNVEV (reference sequence). This specimen belongs to a study of blood T cell repertoires in COVID-19. Original data processing: Using reference gene primer amplification, nucleated cell counts were estimated. The protocol was immunoSEQ multiplex PCR, while the TCRdb copy is restricted to in-frame clones and leaves out a portion. The V and J calls and clone size were taken over from that table, and D and trimming were inferred from the DNA. The sample includes 350,000 to 550,000 clones, 80% to 90% of them seen just once.

What was sequenced was peripheral blood. This chain links TRBV27 with TRBJ1-6; tentatively, D is TRBD1 (6 bases). This TCR was sampled from a woman aged 25 to 45 with acute or convalescent COVID-19. The CDR3 loop is CASSLGGAGSPLHF. Here the CDR3 DNA reads TGTGCCAGCAGTTTAGGGGGCGCGGGTTCACCCCTCCACTTT.